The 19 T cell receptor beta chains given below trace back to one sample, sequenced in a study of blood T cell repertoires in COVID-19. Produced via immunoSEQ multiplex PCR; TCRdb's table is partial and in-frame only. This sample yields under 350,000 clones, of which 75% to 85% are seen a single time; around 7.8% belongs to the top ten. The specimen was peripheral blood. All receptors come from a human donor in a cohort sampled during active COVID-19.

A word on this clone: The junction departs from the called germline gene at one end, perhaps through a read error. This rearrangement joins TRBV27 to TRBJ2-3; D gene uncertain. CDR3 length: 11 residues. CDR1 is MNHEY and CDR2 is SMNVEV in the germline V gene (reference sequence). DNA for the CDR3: TGTGCCAGCAGTTCCCCTGGCCCACCACATTTT. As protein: CASSSPGPPHF.

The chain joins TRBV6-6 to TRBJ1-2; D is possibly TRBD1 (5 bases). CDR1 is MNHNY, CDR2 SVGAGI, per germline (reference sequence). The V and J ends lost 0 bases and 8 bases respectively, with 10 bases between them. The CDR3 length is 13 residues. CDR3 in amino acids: CASSYSSGNGYTF. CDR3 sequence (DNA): TGTGCCAGCAGTTACTCCTCAGGGAACGGCTACACCTTC.

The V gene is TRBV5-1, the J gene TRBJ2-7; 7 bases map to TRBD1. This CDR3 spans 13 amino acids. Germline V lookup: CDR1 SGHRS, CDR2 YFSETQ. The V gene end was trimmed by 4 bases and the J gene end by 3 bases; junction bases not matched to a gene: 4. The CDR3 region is CASSGGQVYEQYF. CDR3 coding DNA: TGCGCCAGCAGCGGTGGACAGGTCTACGAGCAGTACTTC.

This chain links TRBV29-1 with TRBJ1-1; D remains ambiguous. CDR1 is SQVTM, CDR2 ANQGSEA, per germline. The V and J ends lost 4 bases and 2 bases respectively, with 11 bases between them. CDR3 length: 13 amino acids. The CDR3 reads CSVVSSGNTEAFF. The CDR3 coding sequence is TGCAGCGTTGTGAGTTCCGGTAACACTGAAGCTTTCTTT.

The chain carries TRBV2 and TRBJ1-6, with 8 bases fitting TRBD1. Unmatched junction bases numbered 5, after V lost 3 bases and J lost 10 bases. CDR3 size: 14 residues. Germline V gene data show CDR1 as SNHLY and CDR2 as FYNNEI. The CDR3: CASSDRGRGSPLHF. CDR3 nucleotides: TGTGCCAGCAGTGACAGGGGGCGTGGGTCACCCCTCCACTTT.

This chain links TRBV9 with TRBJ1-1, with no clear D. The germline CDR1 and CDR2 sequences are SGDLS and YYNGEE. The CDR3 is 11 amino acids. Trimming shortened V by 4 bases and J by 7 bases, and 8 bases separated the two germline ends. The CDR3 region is CASSSRGEAFF. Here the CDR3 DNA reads TGTGCCAGCAGCTCCCGGGGTGAAGCTTTCTTT.

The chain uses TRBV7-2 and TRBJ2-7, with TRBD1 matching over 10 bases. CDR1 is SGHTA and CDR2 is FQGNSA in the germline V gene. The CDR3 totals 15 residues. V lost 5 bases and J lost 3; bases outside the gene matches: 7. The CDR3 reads CASSPIGTGVYEQYF. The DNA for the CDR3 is TGTGCCAGCAGCCCCATCGGGACAGGGGTCTACGAGCAGTACTTC.

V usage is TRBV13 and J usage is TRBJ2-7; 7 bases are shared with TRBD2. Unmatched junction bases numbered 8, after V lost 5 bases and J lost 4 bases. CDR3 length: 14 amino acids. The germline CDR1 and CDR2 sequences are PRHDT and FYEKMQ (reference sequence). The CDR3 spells CASSRRGTIYEQYF. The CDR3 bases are TGTGCCAGCAGCCGCCGCGGGACTATTTACGAGCAGTACTTC.

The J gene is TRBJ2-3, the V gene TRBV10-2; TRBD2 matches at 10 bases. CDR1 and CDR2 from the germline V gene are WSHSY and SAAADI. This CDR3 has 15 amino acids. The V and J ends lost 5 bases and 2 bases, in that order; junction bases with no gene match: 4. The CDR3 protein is CASSYSGGYTDTQYF. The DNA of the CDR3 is TGCGCCAGCAGTTATAGCGGGGGGTACACAGATACGCAGTATTTT.

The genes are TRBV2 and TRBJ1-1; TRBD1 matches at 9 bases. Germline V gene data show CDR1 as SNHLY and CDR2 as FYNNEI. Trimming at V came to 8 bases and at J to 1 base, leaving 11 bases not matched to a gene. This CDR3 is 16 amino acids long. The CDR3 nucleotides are TGTGCCAGCGGGGGCGGGACAGGGAAAAGGAACACTGAAGCTTTCTTT. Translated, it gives CASGGGTGKRNTEAFF.

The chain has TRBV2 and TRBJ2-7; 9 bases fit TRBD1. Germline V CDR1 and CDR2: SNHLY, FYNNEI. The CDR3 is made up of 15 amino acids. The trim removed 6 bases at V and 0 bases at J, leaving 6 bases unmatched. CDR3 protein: CASRDETGGSYEQYF. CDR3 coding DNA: TGTGCCAGCAGGGACGAGACAGGGGGCTCCTACGAGCAGTACTTC.

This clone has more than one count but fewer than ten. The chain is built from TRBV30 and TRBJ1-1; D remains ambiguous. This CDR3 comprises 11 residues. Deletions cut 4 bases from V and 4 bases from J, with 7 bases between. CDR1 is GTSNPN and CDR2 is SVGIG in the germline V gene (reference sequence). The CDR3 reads CAWIEGTEAFF. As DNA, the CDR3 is TGTGCCTGGATAGAGGGCACTGAAGCTTTCTTT.

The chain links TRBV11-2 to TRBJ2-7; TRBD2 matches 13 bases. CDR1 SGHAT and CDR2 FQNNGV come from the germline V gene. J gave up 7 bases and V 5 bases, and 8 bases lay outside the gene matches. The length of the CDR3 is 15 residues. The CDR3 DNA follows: TGTGCCAGCAGCAAAAGACTAGCGGGGGGAGAGGAGCAGTACTTC. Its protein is CASSKRLAGGEEQYF.

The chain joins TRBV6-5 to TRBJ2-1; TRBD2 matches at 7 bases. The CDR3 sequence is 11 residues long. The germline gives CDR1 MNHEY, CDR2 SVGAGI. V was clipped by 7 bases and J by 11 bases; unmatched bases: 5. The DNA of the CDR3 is TGTGCCAGCACCCTGGGGGGGAAGCAGTTCTTC. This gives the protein CASTLGGKQFF.

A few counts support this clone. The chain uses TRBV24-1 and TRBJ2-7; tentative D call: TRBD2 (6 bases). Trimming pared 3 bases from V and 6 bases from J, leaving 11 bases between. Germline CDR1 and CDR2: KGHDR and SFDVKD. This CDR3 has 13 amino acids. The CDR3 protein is CATSDETGSEQYF. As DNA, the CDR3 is TGTGCCACCAGTGATGAAACCGGGAGCGAGCAGTACTTC.

CDR3 protein: CASSVEVGGAENEQFF. Written as DNA, the CDR3 is TGTGCCAGCAGCGTAGAGGTCGGGGGGGCGGAGAATGAGCAGTTCTTC. The chain recombines TRBV9 with TRBJ2-1; 8 bases align to TRBD2. The CDR3 totals 16 residues. From germline, CDR1 is SGDLS and CDR2 YYNGEE. V was clipped by 0 bases and J by 7 bases; unmatched bases: 9.

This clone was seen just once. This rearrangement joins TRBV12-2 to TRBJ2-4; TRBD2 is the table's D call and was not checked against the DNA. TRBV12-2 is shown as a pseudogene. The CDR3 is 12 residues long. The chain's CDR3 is CASRIQRYIQYF. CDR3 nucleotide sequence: TGTGCAAGTCGCATTCAGCGGTACATTCAGTACTTC.

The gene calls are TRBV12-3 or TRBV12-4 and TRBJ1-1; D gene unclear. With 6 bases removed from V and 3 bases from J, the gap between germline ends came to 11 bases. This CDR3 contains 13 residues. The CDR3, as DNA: TGTGCCAGCAGCCGACTATGGGACACTGAAGCTTTCTTT. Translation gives CASSRLWDTEAFF.

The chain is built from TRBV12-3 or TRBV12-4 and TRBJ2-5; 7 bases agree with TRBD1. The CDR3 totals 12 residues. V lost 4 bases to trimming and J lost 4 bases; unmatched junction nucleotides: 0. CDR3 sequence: CASSSGGETQYF. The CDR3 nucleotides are TGTGCCAGCAGTTCAGGGGGAGAGACCCAGTACTTC.